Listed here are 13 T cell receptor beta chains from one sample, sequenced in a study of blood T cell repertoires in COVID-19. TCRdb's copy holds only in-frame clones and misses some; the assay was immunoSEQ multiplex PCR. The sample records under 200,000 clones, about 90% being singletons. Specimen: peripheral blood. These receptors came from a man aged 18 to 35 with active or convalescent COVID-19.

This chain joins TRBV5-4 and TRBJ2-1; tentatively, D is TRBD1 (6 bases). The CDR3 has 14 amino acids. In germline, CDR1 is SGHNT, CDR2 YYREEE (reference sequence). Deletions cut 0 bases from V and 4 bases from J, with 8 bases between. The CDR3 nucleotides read TGTGCCAGCAGCTTGGACAGGGTTTACAATGAGCAGTTCTTC. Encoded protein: CASSLDRVYNEQFF.

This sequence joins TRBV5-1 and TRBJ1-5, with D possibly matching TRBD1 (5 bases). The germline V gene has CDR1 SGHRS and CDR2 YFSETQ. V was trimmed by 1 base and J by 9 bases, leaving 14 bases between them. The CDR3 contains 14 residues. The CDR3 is CASSLLGGVGPQHF. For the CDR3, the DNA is TGCGCCAGCAGCTTGCTCGGGGGGGTGGGGCCCCAGCATTTT.

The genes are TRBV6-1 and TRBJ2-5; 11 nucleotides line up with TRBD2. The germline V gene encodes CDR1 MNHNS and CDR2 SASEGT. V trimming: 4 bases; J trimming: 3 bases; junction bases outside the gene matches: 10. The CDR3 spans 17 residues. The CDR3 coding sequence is TGTGCCAGCAGTGCACCCAAACTAGCGGGAGCAGAAGAGACCCAGTACTTC. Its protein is CASSAPKLAGAEETQYF.

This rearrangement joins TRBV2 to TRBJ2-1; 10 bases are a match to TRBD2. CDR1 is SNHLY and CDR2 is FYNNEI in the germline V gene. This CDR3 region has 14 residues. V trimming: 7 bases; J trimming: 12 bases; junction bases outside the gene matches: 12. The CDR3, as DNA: TGTGCCAGCATCGATAGCGGGGGGCGGGGCTGGCAGTTCTTC. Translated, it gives CASIDSGGRGWQFF.

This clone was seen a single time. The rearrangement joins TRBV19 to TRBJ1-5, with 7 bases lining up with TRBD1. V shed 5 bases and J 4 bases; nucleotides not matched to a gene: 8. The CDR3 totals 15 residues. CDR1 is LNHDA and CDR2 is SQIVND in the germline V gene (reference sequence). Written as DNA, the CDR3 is TGTGCCAGTAGTGACACAGGGGTCCTGAATCAGCCCCAGCATTTT. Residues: CASSDTGVLNQPQHF. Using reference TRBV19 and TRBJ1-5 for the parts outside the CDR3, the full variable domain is DGGITQSPKYLFRKEGQNVTLSCEQNLNHDAMYWYRQDPGQGLRLIYYSQIVNDFQKGDIAEGYSVSREKKESFPLTVTSAQKNPTAFYLCASSDTGVLNQPQHFGDGTRLSIL.

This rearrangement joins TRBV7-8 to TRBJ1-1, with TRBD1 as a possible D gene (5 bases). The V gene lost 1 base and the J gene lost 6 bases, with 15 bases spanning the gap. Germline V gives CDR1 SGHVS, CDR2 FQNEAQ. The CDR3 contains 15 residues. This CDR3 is CASSLDQGLLPEAFF. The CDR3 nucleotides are TGTGCCAGCAGCTTAGATCAGGGCTTACTGCCTGAAGCTTTCTTT.

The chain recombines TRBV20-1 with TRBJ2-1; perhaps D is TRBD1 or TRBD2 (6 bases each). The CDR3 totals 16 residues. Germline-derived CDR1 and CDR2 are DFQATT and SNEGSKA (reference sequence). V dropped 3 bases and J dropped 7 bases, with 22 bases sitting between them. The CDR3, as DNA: TGCAGTGCTAGTGGGGGCAGCGTCTGGACTATGAATGAGCAGTTCTTC. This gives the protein CSASGGSVWTMNEQFF.

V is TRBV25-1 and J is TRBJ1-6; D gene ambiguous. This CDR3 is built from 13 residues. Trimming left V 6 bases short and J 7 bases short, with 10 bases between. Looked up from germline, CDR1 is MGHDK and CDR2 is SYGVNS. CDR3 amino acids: CASSAPGNSPLHF. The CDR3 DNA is TGTGCCAGCAGCGCCCCGGGAAATTCACCCCTCCACTTT.

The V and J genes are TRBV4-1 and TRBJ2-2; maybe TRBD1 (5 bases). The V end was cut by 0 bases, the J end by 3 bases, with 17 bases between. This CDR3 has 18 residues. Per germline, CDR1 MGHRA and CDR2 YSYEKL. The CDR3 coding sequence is TGCGCCAGCAGCCAAGATCGGTCAGGGCGTAAGGACACCGGGGAGCTGTTTTTT. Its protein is CASSQDRSGRKDTGELFF.

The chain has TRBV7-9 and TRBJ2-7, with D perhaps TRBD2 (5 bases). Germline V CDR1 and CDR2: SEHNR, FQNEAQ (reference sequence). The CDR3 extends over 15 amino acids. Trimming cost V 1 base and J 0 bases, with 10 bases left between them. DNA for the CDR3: TGTGCCAGCAGCTTAGGAGACTACAGCTCCTACGAGCAGTACTTC. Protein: CASSLGDYSSYEQYF.

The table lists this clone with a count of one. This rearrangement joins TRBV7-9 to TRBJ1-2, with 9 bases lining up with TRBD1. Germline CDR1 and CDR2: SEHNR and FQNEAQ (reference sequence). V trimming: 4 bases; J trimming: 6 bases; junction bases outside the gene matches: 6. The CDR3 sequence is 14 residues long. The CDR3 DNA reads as TGTGCCAGCAGCTCACCGGGACAGGGTAATGGCTACACCTTC. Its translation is CASSSPGQGNGYTF.

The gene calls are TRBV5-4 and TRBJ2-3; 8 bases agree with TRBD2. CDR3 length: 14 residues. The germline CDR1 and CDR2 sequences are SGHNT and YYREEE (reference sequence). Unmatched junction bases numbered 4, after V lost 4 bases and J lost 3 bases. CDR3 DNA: TGTGCCAGCAGCCAGGGCGGGGGGACAGATACGCAGTATTTT. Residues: CASSQGGGTDTQYF.

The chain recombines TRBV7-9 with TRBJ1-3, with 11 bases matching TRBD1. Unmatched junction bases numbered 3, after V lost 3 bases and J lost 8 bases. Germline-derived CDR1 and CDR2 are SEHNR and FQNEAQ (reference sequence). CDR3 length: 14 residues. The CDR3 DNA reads TGTGCCAGCAGCTTCGGGACAGGGGGGGACACCATATATTTT. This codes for CASSFGTGGDTIYF.